The 29 T cell receptor beta chains below come from one sample, sequenced in a study of cytomegalovirus exposure and HLA in healthy donors. The PCR employed 60 Vbeta primers together with 13 Jbeta primers. Only in-frame clones appear in the TCRdb table, and some are missing; sequencing was by immunoSEQ multiplex PCR. The table has under 90,000 clones, around three quarters seen once. What was sequenced was PBMCs. The receptors come from a man in his forties or fifties in good health and CMV-seronegative.

This chain uses TRBV15 with TRBJ2-7; 8 bases line up with TRBD1. The J segment lost 3 bases and the V segment lost 1 base, leaving 2 bases of the junction unmatched. The CDR3 consists of 14 residues. Germline values: CDR1 LNHNV, CDR2 YYDKDF (reference sequence). CDR3 residues: CATSRGTGRYEQYF. CDR3 DNA: TGTGCCACCAGCAGAGGGACAGGGCGCTACGAGCAGTACTTC.

This chain uses TRBV7-6 with TRBJ2-5; D is perhaps TRBD1 (5 bases). The ends were cut back, 5 bases at V and 5 bases at J, with 6 bases in the middle. The germline V gene encodes CDR1 SGHVS and CDR2 FNYEAQ. CDR3 length equals 11 residues. The CDR3 here is CASSPGETQYF. DNA for the CDR3: TGTGCCAGCAGCCCAGGGGAGACCCAGTACTTC. The whole variable domain, remainder taken from reference TRBV7-6 and TRBJ2-5, is GAGVSQSPRYKVTKRGQDVALRCDPISGHVSLYWYRQALGQGPEFLTYFNYEAQQDKSGLPNDRFSAERPEGSISTLTIQRTEQRDSAMYRCASSPGETQYFGPGTRLLVL.

Only a few counts were recorded for this clone. J is TRBJ2-2 and V is TRBV14; TRBD1 matches at 11 bases. The CDR3 contains 16 residues. CDR1 and CDR2 (germline): SGHDN, FVKESK. The junction had 3 bases not matched to a gene; V was cut back by 1 base and J by 5 bases. CDR3 bases: TGTGCCAGCAGCCAAGTGGGACAGGGGGTAACCGGGGAGCTGTTTTTT. Amino acids: CASSQVGQGVTGELFF.

The rearrangement links TRBV4-1 to TRBJ2-4; 9 nucleotides agree with TRBD2. CDR1 is MGHRA and CDR2 is YSYEKL in the germline V gene. Trimming removed 0 bases from V and 4 bases from J; junction bases left unmatched: 13. The CDR3 has 19 amino acids. CDR3 sequence: CASSQERHLVAGVKNIQYF. CDR3 sequence (DNA): TGCGCCAGCAGCCAAGAACGGCATCTGGTAGCGGGGGTGAAAAACATTCAGTACTTC.

CDR3 loop: CASSPDRGGSQHF. In DNA form, the CDR3 reads TGTGCCAGCAGCCCGGACAGGGGAGGGTCCCAGCATTTT. The genes are TRBV5-4 and TRBJ1-5; TRBD1 agrees at 9 bases. The CDR3 runs 13 residues. Germline lookup yields CDR1 SGHNT and CDR2 YYREEE (reference sequence). V dropped 4 bases and J dropped 11; count of bases not matched to a gene: 7.

The chain carries TRBV6-5 and TRBJ2-7, with D uncertain. Germline V gives CDR1 MNHEY, CDR2 SVGAGI. This CDR3 is 15 amino acids long. V was clipped by 0 bases and J by 3 bases, with 12 bases between them. The CDR3 protein is CASSYSYSTNYEQYF. The CDR3 bases are TGTGCCAGCAGTTACTCGTACAGTACGAACTACGAGCAGTACTTC.

The chain is built from TRBV5-1 and TRBJ1-2, with 7 bases fitting TRBD1. From germline, CDR1 is SGHRS and CDR2 YFSETQ. The CDR3 has 15 residues. The J segment lost 3 bases and the V segment lost 0 bases, leaving 5 bases of the junction unmatched. The CDR3 sequence: CASSLGQGVDYGYTF. In DNA form, the CDR3 reads TGCGCCAGCAGCTTGGGGCAGGGGGTTGACTATGGCTACACCTTC.

Remarks on this clone: The junction departs from the called germline gene at one end, perhaps through a read error. The chain is built from TRBV7-7 and TRBJ2-7; 10 bases map to TRBD2. The CDR3 covers 15 residues. CDR1 is SSHAT and CDR2 is FNYEAQ in the germline V gene (reference sequence). Here the CDR3 DNA reads TGTGCTAGCAGCTTTAATAGCGGGGGGTCCTACGAGCAGTACTTC. It codes for CASSFNSGGSYEQYF.

The genes are TRBV7-8 and TRBJ2-7; 13 bases fit TRBD2. Looked up from germline, CDR1 is SGHVS and CDR2 is FQNEAQ. V was clipped by 3 bases and J by 3 bases; unmatched bases: 14. The CDR3 is made up of 19 amino acids. The CDR3 region is CASSFSNPLLAGGIYEQYF. For the CDR3, the DNA is TGTGCCAGCAGCTTTTCCAACCCCCTACTAGCGGGGGGGATCTACGAGCAGTACTTC.

The chain recombines TRBV6-5 with TRBJ1-2; D gene unclear. The germline V and J ends were trimmed by 5 bases and 4 bases, with 14 bases remaining between them. The germline CDR1 and CDR2 sequences are MNHEY and SVGAGI. The CDR3 sequence is 14 residues long. CDR3 loop: CASSPRWSGYGYTF. As DNA, the CDR3 is TGTGCCAGCAGTCCAAGGTGGAGCGGCTATGGCTACACCTTC.

The chain is built from TRBV29-1 and TRBJ2-5, with D perhaps matching TRBD2 (5 bases). Germline V gene lookup returns CDR1 SQVTM and CDR2 ANQGSEA. The CDR3 runs 14 residues. V lost 0 bases and J 5 bases, leaving 13 bases between the germline ends. The CDR3, as DNA: TGCAGCGTTGAAGATCGTGGCGGGCAGGAGACCCAGTACTTC. The encoded protein is CSVEDRGGQETQYF.

This clone was observed a single time. This chain connects TRBV7-9 to TRBJ1-1; D is perhaps TRBD1 (6 bases). The CDR3 length is 14 residues. In germline, CDR1 is SEHNR, CDR2 FQNEAQ (reference sequence). With 3 bases removed from V and 4 bases from J, the gap between germline ends came to 12 bases. Here the CDR3 DNA reads TGTGCCAGCAGCTTCAGGGGATCTTTCACTGAAGCTTTCTTT. Translating it yields CASSFRGSFTEAFF.

The rearrangement joins TRBV19 to TRBJ2-7, with TRBD2 as a possible D gene (7 bases). The CDR3 runs to 14 residues. V was clipped by 4 bases and J by 7 bases, with 17 bases between them. The germline V gene has CDR1 LNHDA and CDR2 SQIVND (reference sequence). The CDR3 loop is CASSKEGGPREQYF. The CDR3, as DNA: TGTGCCAGTAGTAAGGAGGGGGGGCCTAGAGAGCAGTACTTC.

The gene calls are TRBV7-9 and TRBJ2-3; 7 positions match TRBD1. Germline V gene data show CDR1 as SEHNR and CDR2 as FQNEAQ (reference sequence). The ends lost 4 bases at V and 0 bases at J; junction bases unmatched: 10. CDR3 length equals 17 residues. The CDR3 nucleotides read TGTGCCAGCAGCTCACTTTTTACAGGGGTTAGCACAGATACGCAGTATTTT. Amino acid sequence: CASSSLFTGVSTDTQYF. The full variable domain, rest sourced from reference TRBV7-9 and TRBJ2-3, is DTGVSQNPRHKITKRGQNVTFRCDPISEHNRLYWYRQTLGQGPEFLTYFQNEAQLEKSRLLSDRFSAERPKGSFSTLEIQRTEQGDSAMYLCASSSLFTGVSTDTQYFGPGTRLTVL.

Only one count was recorded for this clone. This sequence joins TRBV6-5 and TRBJ2-5; the match to TRBD2 covers 11 bases. The CDR3 contains 15 residues. CDR1 is MNHEY and CDR2 is SVGAGI in the germline V gene. V dropped 5 bases and J dropped 1; count of bases not matched to a gene: 3. The CDR3 protein is CASSSSGGVQETQYF. The DNA for the CDR3 is TGTGCCAGCAGTAGTAGCGGGGGGGTCCAAGAGACCCAGTACTTC.

The chain combines TRBV18 with TRBJ1-5; no clear D. Germline V gives CDR1 KGHSH, CDR2 LQKENI. The CDR3 consists of 14 residues. Trimming shortened V by 2 bases and J by 4 bases, and 9 bases separated the two germline ends. CDR3 residues: CASSPGRYNQPQHF. Here the CDR3 DNA reads TGTGCCAGCTCACCAGGTAGATATAATCAGCCCCAGCATTTT.

The chain combines TRBV5-1 with TRBJ2-1, with D hard to call. The CDR3 contains 15 residues. With 0 bases removed from V and 1 base from J, the gap between germline ends came to 8 bases. Germline V gene sequence: CDR1 SGHRS, CDR2 YFSETQ. The CDR3 sequence: CASSLDFTSYNEQFF. For the CDR3, the DNA is TGCGCCAGCAGCTTGGACTTTACGTCCTACAATGAGCAGTTCTTC.

J is TRBJ2-7 and V is TRBV29-1; a possible D gene is TRBD2 (6 bases). Trimming pared 6 bases from V and 2 bases from J, leaving 14 bases between. Germline V lookup: CDR1 SQVTM, CDR2 ANQGSEA. The CDR3 spans 13 residues. CDR3 DNA sequence: TGCAGCGTCGCCAGGGAGGCCCCCTACGAGCAGTACTTC. It translates to CSVAREAPYEQYF.

The J gene is TRBJ2-5, the V gene TRBV5-4, with unresolved D. The CDR3 sequence is 14 residues long. With 0 bases removed from V and 0 bases from J, the gap between germline ends came to 6 bases. CDR1 and CDR2 from the germline V gene are SGHNT and YYREEE (reference sequence). The CDR3 DNA follows: TGTGCCAGCAGCTTGGACGGGTACCAAGAGACCCAGTACTTC. Translation: CASSLDGYQETQYF.

The genes are TRBV5-6 and TRBJ1-2, with D maybe TRBD1 (6 bases). The ends were cut back, 7 bases at V and 6 bases at J, with 13 bases in the middle. Germline CDR1 and CDR2: SGHDT and YYEEEE. The CDR3 is made up of 12 amino acids. CDR3 protein: CASAQQGDGYTF. CDR3 coding DNA: TGTGCCAGCGCCCAACAGGGAGATGGCTACACCTTC.

The chain uses TRBV5-1 and TRBJ1-2; TRBD1 agrees at 8 bases. There are 15 residues in the CDR3. Germline V lookup: CDR1 SGHRS, CDR2 YFSETQ. Unmatched junction bases numbered 8, after V lost 2 bases and J lost 5 bases. The chain's CDR3 is CASSFQGAPYYGYTF. As DNA, the CDR3 is TGCGCCAGCAGCTTCCAGGGGGCGCCCTATTATGGCTACACCTTC.

The V and J genes are TRBV28 and TRBJ2-1, with TRBD2 identical over 13 bases. The CDR3 sequence is 17 residues long. The germline V gene encodes CDR1 MDHEN and CDR2 SYDVKM. V lost 7 bases and J lost 5; bases outside the gene matches: 11. The CDR3 loop is CASTVFGGLAGDNEQFF. In DNA form, the CDR3 reads TGTGCCAGCACCGTTTTCGGAGGACTAGCGGGGGACAATGAGCAGTTCTTC. Variable domain in full (rest from reference TRBV28 and TRBJ2-1): DVKVTQSSRYLVKRTGEKVFLECVQDMDHENMFWYRQDPGLGLRLIYFSYDVKMKEKGDIPEGYSVSREKKERFSLILESASTNQTSMYLCASTVFGGLAGDNEQFFGPGTRLTVL.

J is TRBJ1-4 and V is TRBV6-5; no reliable D call. The V gene's germline CDR1 is MNHEY and CDR2 SVGAGI. V was shortened by 6 bases and J by 7 bases, with 12 bases between the two germline ends. There are 13 residues in the CDR3. The CDR3 region is CASRAPSREKLFF. The DNA for the CDR3 is TGTGCCAGCAGGGCCCCGTCTCGTGAAAAACTGTTTTTT.

Comment on this clone: This same CDR3 is encoded by further DNA sequences in the sample. The V call is TRBV29-1, the J call TRBJ2-1; tentative D call: TRBD1 (5 bases). Germline V lookup: CDR1 SQVTM, CDR2 ANQGSEA. CDR3 size: 15 residues. The V gene lost 0 bases and the J gene lost 4 bases, with 13 bases spanning the gap. CDR3 residues: CSVEDSRQLYNEQFF. The CDR3, as DNA: TGCAGCGTTGAAGATTCGAGACAGCTTTACAATGAGCAGTTCTTC.

The chain is built from TRBV6-6 and TRBJ2-5; no definite D call. The last part of the DNA fits TRBJ2-7 better; the J call may be wrong. The CDR3 is 14 residues long. Germline CDR1 and CDR2: MNHNY and SVGAGI (reference sequence). CDR3 sequence: CASRRNSSPYEQYF. The CDR3 DNA reads as TGTGCCAGCAGGCGGAATTCATCACCCTACGAGCAGTACTTC.

The gene calls are TRBV29-1 and TRBJ1-2; 8 bases are a match to TRBD1. Germline CDR1 reads SQVTM; CDR2 reads ANQGSEA. CDR3 length: 17 residues. V lost 3 bases, J lost 2 bases, and 14 bases stayed unmatched. The CDR3 sequence is CSVDIASRGLVNYGYTF. In nucleotides, the CDR3 is TGCAGCGTTGATATCGCTTCCAGGGGGCTCGTGAACTATGGCTACACCTTC.

The gene calls are TRBV7-8 and TRBJ1-5; D is possibly TRBD1 (5 bases). Germline values: CDR1 SGHVS, CDR2 FQNEAQ. V lost 2 bases to trimming and J lost 0 bases, with 14 bases between them. This CDR3 has 17 residues. The CDR3 sequence: CASSLLWRQTSNQPQHF. The CDR3 coding sequence is TGTGCCAGCAGCTTATTGTGGAGACAGACTAGCAATCAGCCCCAGCATTTT.

The chain joins TRBV5-1 to TRBJ1-2; 7 bases are shared with TRBD1. The length of the CDR3 is 13 residues. CDR1 is SGHRS, CDR2 YFSETQ, per germline. V trimming: 3 bases; J trimming: 5 bases; junction bases outside the gene matches: 4. The DNA for the CDR3 is TGCGCCAGCAGCTCACAGGGGAGGTATGGCTACACCTTC. This encodes CASSSQGRYGYTF. The entire variable domain, with the rest obtained from reference TRBV5-1 and TRBJ1-2, is as follows: KAGVTQTPRYLIKTRGQQVTLSCSPISGHRSVSWYQQTPGQGLQFLFEYFSETQRNKGNFPGRFSGRQFSNSRSEMNVSTLELGDSALYLCASSSQGRYGYTFGSGTRLTVV.

J is TRBJ1-5 and V is TRBV28, with D maybe TRBD1 (6 bases). CDR1 and CDR2 from the germline V gene are MDHEN and SYDVKM. The CDR3 is made up of 15 amino acids. This chain's CDR3 is CVSGGGLYSNQPQHF. The CDR3 DNA reads TGTGTATCTGGGGGGGGGCTCTATAGCAATCAGCCCCAGCATTTT.